This T cell receptor (beta chain) was sequenced in a study of blood T cell repertoires in COVID-19. Study-wide background: Sites in the United States, Italy and Spain provided acute and convalescent COVID-19 samples. From T cells, B-cell-depleted T cells, or PBMCs came the material, which was cDNA or gDNA.

The CDR3 loop spans 16 amino acids. The J segment lost 4 bases and the V segment lost 5 bases, leaving 10 bases of the junction unmatched. Per the germline V gene, CDR1 is LNHDA and CDR2 is SQIVND (reference sequence). Generated by immunoSEQ multiplex PCR, the TCRdb table keeps only in-frame clones and is missing some. The table has around 250,000 clones, approximately 89% seen once. Sequences were obtained from peripheral blood. This clonotype originated in a woman aged 70-85 years with COVID-19, enrolled during active disease. The chain has TRBV19 and TRBJ1-2; 10 nucleotides match TRBD1. CDR3 in DNA: TGTGCCAGTAGTCCGGGACAGGGGCCATCGGGCTATGGCTACACCTTC. Its translation: CASSPGQGPSGYGYTF.